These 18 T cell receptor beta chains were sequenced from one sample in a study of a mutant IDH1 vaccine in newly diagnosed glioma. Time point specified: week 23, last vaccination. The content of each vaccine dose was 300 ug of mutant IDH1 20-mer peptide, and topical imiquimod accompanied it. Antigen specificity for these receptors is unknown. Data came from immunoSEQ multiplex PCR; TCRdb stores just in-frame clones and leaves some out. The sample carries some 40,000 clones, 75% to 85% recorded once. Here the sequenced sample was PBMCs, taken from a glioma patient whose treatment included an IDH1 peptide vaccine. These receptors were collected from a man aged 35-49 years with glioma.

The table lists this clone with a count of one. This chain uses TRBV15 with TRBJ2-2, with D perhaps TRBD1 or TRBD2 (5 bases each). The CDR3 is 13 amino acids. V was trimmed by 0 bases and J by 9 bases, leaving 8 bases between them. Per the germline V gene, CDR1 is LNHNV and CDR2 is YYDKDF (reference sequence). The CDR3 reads CATSREEGWELFF. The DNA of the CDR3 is TGTGCCACCAGCAGAGAAGAGGGGTGGGAGCTGTTTTTT.

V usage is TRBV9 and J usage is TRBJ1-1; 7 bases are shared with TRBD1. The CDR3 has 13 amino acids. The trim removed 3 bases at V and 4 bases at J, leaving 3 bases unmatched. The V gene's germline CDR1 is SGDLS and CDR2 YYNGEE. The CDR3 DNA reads TGTGCCAGCAGCGAGACAGGGTCCACTGAAGCTTTCTTT. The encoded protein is CASSETGSTEAFF.

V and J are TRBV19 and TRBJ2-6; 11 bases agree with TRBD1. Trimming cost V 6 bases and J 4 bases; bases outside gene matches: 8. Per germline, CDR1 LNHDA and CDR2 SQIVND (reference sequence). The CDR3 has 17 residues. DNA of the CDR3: TGTGCCAGTAGGTATGGGACAGGGGGAATAGGGGCCAACGTCCTGACTTTC. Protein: CASRYGTGGIGANVLTF.

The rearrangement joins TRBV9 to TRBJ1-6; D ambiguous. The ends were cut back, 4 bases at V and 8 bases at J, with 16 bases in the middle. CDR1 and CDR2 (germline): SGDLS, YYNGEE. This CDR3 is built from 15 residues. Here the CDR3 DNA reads TGTGCCAGCAGCCCCACGGGTAATGGGGATTCACCCCTCCACTTT. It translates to CASSPTGNGDSPLHF.

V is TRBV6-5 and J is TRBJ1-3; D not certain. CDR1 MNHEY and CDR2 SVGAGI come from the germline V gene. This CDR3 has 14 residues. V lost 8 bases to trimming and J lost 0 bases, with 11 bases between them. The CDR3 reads CASATPGSGNTIYF. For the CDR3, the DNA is TGTGCCAGCGCCACACCAGGCTCTGGAAACACCATATATTTT.

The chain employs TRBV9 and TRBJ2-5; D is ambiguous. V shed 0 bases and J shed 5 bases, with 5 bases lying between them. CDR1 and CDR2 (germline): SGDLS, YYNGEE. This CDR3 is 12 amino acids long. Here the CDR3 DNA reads TGTGCCAGCAGCGTAGGTGGTGAGACCCAGTACTTC. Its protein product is CASSVGGETQYF.

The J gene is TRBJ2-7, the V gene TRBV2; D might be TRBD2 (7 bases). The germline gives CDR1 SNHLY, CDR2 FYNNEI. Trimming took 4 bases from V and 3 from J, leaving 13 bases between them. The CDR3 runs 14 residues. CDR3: CASSVSGGHYEQYF. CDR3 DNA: TGTGCCAGCAGTGTTTCGGGGGGCCACTACGAGCAGTACTTC. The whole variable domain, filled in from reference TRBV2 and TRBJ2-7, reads EPEVTQTPSHQVTQMGQEVILRCVPISNHLYFYWYRQILGQKVEFLVSFYNNEISEKSEIFDDQFSVERPDGSNFTLKIRSTKLEDSAMYFCASSVSGGHYEQYFGPGTRLTVT.

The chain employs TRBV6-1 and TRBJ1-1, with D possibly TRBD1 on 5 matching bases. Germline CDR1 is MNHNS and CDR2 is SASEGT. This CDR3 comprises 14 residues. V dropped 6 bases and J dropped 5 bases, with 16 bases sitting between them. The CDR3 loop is CASSERGKGTEAFF. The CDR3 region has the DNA TGTGCCAGCAGCGAACGGGGGAAGGGGACTGAAGCTTTCTTT.

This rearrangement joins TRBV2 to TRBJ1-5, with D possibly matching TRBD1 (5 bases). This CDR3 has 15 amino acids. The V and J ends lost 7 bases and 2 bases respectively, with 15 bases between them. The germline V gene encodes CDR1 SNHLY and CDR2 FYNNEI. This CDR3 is CASTPMGGGNQPQHF. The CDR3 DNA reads TGTGCCAGCACCCCCATGGGGGGGGGCAATCAGCCCCAGCATTTT.

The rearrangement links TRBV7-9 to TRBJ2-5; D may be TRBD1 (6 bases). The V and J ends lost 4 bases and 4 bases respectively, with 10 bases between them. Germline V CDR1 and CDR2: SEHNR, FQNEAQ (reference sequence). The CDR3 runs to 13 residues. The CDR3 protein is CASSSDSGETQYF. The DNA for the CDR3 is TGTGCCAGCAGCTCGGACAGTGGAGAGACCCAGTACTTC.

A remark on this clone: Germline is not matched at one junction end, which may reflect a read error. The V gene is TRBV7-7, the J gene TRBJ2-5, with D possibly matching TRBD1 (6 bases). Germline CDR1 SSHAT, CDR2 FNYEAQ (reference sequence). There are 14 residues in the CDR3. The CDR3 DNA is TGTGCTAGCAGCACCAGGGGTCCGGCTGAGACCCAGTACTTC. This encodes CASSTRGPAETQYF.

The CDR3 bases are TGTGCCAGCAGCTTGCGGGGTCTGTCTGGGGCCAACGTCCTGACTTTC. This sequence encodes CASSLRGLSGANVLTF. V and J are TRBV5-6 and TRBJ2-6, with D possibly matching TRBD2 (5 bases). V lost 1 base and J lost 1, with 9 bases in between. Germline-derived CDR1 and CDR2 are SGHDT and YYEEEE. This CDR3 has 16 amino acids.

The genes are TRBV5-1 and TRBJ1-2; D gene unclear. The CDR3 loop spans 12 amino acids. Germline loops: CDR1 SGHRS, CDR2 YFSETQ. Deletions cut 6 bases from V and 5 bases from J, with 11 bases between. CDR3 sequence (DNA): TGCGCCAGCATCATCCCTGTTTATGGCTACACCTTC. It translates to CASIIPVYGYTF.

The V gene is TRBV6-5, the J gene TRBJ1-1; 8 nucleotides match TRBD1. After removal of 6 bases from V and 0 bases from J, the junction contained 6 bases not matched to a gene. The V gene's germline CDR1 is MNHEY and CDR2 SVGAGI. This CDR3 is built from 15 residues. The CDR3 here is CASSQDRAMNTEAFF. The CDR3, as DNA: TGTGCCAGCAGCCAGGACAGGGCCATGAACACTGAAGCTTTCTTT.

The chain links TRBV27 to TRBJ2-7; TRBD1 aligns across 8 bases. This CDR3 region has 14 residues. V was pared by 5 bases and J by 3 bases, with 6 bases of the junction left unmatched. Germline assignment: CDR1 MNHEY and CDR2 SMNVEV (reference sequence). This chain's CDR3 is CASSRQTGGYEQYF. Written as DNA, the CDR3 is TGTGCCAGCAGTCGTCAAACAGGGGGCTACGAGCAGTACTTC.

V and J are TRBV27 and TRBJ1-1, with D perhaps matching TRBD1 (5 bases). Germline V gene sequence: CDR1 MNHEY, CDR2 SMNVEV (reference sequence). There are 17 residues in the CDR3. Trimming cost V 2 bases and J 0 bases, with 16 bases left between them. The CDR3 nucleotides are TGTGCCAGCAGTTTAACGACAGATCGACTTATGAACACTGAAGCTTTCTTT. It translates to CASSLTTDRLMNTEAFF.

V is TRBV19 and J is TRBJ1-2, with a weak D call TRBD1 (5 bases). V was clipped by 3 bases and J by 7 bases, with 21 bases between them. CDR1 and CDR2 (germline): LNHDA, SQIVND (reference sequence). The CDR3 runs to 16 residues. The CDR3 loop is CASSMGATVGVFGYTF. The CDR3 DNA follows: TGTGCCAGTAGTATGGGAGCGACAGTTGGGGTTTTTGGCTACACCTTC.

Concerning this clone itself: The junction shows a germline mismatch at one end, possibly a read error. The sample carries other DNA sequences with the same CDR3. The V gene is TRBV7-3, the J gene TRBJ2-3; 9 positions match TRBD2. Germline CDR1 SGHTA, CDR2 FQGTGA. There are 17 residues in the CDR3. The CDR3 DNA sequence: TGTGCTAGCAGCTTAAAGGGTCGGCGGGAGGGTGCAGATACGCAGTATTTT. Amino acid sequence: CASSLKGRREGADTQYF.